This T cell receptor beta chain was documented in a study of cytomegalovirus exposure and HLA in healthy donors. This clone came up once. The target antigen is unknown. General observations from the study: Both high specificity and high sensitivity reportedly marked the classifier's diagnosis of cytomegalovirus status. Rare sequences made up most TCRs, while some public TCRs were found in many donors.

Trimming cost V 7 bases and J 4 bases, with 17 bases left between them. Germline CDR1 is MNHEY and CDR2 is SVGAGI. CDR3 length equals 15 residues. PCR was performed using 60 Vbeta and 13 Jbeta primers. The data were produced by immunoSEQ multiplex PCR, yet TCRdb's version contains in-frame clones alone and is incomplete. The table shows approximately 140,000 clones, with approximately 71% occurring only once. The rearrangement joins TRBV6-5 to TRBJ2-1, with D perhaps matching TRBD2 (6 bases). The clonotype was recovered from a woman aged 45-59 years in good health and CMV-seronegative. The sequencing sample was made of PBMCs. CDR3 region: CASNPTRGLYNEQFF. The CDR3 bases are TGTGCCAGCAACCCTACGAGGGGACTTTACAATGAGCAGTTCTTC.